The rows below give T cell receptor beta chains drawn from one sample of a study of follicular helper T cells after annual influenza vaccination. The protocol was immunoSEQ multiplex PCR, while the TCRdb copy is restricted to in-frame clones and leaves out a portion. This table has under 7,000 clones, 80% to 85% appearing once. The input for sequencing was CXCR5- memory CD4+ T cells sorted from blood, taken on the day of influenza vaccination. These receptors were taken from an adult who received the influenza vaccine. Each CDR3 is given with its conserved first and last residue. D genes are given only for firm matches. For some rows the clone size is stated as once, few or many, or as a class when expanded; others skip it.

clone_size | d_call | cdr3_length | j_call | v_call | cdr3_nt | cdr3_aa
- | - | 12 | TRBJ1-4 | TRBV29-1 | TGCAGCGTAAGACCGGGTAATGAAAAACTGTTTTTT | CSVRPGNEKLFF
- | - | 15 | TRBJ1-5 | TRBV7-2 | TGTGCCAGCAGCTTAGACGGATTTAGCAATCAGCCCCAGCATTTT | CASSLDGFSNQPQHF
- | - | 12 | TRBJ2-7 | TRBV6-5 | TGTGCCAGCAGCCCAAACTCCTACGAGCAGTACTTC | CASSPNSYEQYF
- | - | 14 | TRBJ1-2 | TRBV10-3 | TGTGCCATCAGTGAAAGTTGGCAGGGTGGAGGCTACACCTTC | CAISESWQGGGYTF
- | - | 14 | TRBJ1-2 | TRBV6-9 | TGTGCCAGCAGTTACTTAGGTGGGGGTTATGGCTACACCTTC | CASSYLGGGYGYTF
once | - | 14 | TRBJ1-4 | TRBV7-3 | TGTGCCAGCAGCTTAGAGCTCACCGGGGAAAAACTGTTTTTT | CASSLELTGEKLFF
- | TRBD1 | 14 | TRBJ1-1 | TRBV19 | TGTGCCAGTGAGGGGGACAGGGGAGACACTGAAGCTTTCTTT | CASEGDRGDTEAFF
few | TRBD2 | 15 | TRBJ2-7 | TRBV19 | TGTGCCAGTAGCCCGACTAGCGGGGGCTCCTACGAGCAGTACTTC | CASSPTSGGSYEQYF
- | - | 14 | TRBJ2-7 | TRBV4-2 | TGTGCCAGCAGCCAAGACCTTTTTTCCTACGAGCAGTACTTC | CASSQDLFSYEQYF
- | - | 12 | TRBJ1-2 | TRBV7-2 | TGTGCCAGCAGCTTAGGCGGGTATGGCTACACCTTC | CASSLGGYGYTF
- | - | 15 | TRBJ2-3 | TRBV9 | TGTGCCAGCAGCGTAGTCAGCGGCAGCACAGATACGCAGTATTTT | CASSVVSGSTDTQYF
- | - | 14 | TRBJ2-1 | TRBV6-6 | TGTGCCAGCAGTTACTCGAAAGTGTACAATGAGCAGTTCTTC | CASSYSKVYNEQFF
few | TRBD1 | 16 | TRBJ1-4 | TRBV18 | TGTGCCAGCTCACCCCAGGGGGATGCAACTAATGAAAAACTGTTTTTT | CASSPQGDATNEKLFF
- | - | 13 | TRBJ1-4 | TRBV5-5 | TGTGCCAGCAGCTATGGGGCATGGGAAAAACTGTTTTTT | CASSYGAWEKLFF
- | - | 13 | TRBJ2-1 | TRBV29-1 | TGCAGCGCGTTACCGTTAGATTGGAATGAGCAGTTCTTC | CSALPLDWNEQFF
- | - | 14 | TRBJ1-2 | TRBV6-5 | TGTGCCAGCAGTTACTCTACAGGCTTCTATGGCTACACCTTC | CASSYSTGFYGYTF
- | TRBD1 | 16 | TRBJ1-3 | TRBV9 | TGTGCCAGCAGCGCCGGACAGGGACACTCTGGAAACACCATATATTTT | CASSAGQGHSGNTIYF
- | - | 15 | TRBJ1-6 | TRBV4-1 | TGCGCCAGCAGCCAAGATGGTGGCGGACCCAGACCCCTCCACTTT | CASSQDGGGPRPLHF
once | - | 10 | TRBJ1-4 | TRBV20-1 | TGCAGTGCTACTAATGAAAAACTGTTTTTT | CSATNEKLFF
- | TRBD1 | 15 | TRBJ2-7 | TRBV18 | TGTGCCAGCTCCCCCGGGACAGGGGTTAGGGCCGAGCAGTACTTC | CASSPGTGVRAEQYF
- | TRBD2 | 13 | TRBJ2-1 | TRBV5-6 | TGTGCCAGCAGCTTGCCTAGCGGGGATGAGCAGTTCTTC | CASSLPSGDEQFF
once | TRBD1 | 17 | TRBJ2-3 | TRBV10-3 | TGTGCCATCAATCCGACAGGGAGCCGTCCTAGCACAGATACGCAGTATTTT | CAINPTGSRPSTDTQYF
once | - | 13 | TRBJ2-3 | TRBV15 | TGTGCCACCAGCAGAGATCGAGGCGATACGCAGTATTTT | CATSRDRGDTQYF
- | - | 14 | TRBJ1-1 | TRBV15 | TGTGCCACCAGCAGCTTCTTACAGAACACTGAAGCTTTCTTT | CATSSFLQNTEAFF
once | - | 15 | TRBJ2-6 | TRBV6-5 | TGTGCCAGCAGTTCCAGGAGCTCTGGGGCCAACGTCCTGACTTTC | CASSSRSSGANVLTF
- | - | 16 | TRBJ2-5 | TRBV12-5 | TGTGCTAGTGGTTTGTGGGCAGGGACTCCCCAAGAGACCCAGTACTTC | CASGLWAGTPQETQYF
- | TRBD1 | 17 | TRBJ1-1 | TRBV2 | TGTGCCAGCAGTCGGCGGGGTGCAGGGGGTGGAATCACTGAAGCTTTCTTT | CASSRRGAGGGITEAFF
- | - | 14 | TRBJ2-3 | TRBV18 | TGTGCCAGCTCACCACAGGGAATAGGAGATACGCAGTATTTT | CASSPQGIGDTQYF
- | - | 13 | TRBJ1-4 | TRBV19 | TGTGCCAGTAGCAAAGGGCGCCATGAAAAACTGTTTTTT | CASSKGRHEKLFF
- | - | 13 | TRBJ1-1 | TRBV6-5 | TGTGCCAGCAGTTTAGTTACAGGATTTGAAGCTTTCTTT | CASSLVTGFEAFF
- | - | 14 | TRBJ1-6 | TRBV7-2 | TGTGCCAGCAGCTTAGAGGCGTATAATTCACCCCTCCACTTT | CASSLEAYNSPLHF
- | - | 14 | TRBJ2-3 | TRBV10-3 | TGTGCCATCAGGCAGGGTGGAGGCACAGATACGCAGTATTTT | CAIRQGGGTDTQYF
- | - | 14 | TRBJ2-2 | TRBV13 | TGTGCCAGCACATTACGGGCCTTGGCCGGGGAGCTGTTTTTT | CASTLRALAGELFF
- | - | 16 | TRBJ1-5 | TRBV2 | TGTGCCAGCAGTGAAGCGCGGGGAGGGGGCAATCAGCCCCAGCATTTT | CASSEARGGGNQPQHF
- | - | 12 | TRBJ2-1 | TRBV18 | TGTGCCAGCTCACCCCGGTCGAATGAGCAGTTCTTC | CASSPRSNEQFF
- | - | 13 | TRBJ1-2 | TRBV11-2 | TGTGCCAGCAGCTTGACAGAGAACTATGGCTACACCTTC | CASSLTENYGYTF
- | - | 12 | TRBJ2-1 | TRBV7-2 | TGTGCCAGCAGCTTAGTCTCCGGTGAGCAGTTCTTC | CASSLVSGEQFF
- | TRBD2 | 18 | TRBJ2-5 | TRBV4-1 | TGCGCCAGCAGCCAAGATGCAACTAGCGGGGGGGCCAGGGAGACCCAGTACTTC | CASSQDATSGGARETQYF
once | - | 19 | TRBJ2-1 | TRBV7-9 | TGTGCCAGCAGCCCGGGACACCTAAAGGGTTGGAGCTCCTACAATGAGCAGTTCTTC | CASSPGHLKGWSSYNEQFF
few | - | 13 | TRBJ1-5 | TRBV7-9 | TGTGCCAGCAGCTTGACTGAAGTTCAGCCCCAGCATTTT | CASSLTEVQPQHF
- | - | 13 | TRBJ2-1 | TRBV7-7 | TGTGCCAGCAGCTTAGCAGGGGGCAATGAGCAGTTCTTC | CASSLAGGNEQFF
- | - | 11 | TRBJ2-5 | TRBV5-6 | TGTGCCAGCAGCTTTAGTGGGACCCAGTACTTC | CASSFSGTQYF
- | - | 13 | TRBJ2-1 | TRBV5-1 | TGCGCCAGCAGCTTGGCCAGGGCGGATGAGCAGTTCTTC | CASSLARADEQFF
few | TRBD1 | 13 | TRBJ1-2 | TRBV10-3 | TGTGCCATCAGTGATAGGACAGGGGTGGGCTACACCTTC | CAISDRTGVGYTF
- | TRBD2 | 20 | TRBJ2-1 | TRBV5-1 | TGCGCCAGCAATGGCCTTGACTCGACTAGCCGCACAGTCCCCTACAATGAGCAGTTCTTC | CASNGLDSTSRTVPYNEQFF
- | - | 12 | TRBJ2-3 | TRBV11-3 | TGTGCCAGCAGGACGACTGGAGATACGCAGTATTTT | CASRTTGDTQYF
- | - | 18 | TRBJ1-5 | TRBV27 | TGTGCCAGCAGTTTACATGGGGGTGGGGGCATTAGCAATCAGCCCCAGCATTTT | CASSLHGGGGISNQPQHF
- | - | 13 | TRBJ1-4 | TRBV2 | TGTGCCAGCAGTGTGGTGGGGCATGAAAAACTGTTTTTT | CASSVVGHEKLFF
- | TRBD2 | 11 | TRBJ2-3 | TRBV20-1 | TGCAGTGCTGGACCGGGAGGTACGCAGTATTTT | CSAGPGGTQYF
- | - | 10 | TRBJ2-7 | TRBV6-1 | TGTGCCAGCACCCTAGACGAGCAGTACTTC | CASTLDEQYF
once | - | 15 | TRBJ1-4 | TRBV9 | TGTGCCAGCAGCTTACTACAGGGAACTAATGAAAAACTGTTTTTT | CASSLLQGTNEKLFF
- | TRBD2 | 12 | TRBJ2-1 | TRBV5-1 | TGCGCCAGCAGCTTGATAGGACTAGGGCTGGTCTTC | CASSLIGLGLVF
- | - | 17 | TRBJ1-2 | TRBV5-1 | TGCGCCAGCTCCCGGGGGCAGCGCCCGGTTTTTAACTATGGCTACACCTTC | CASSRGQRPVFNYGYTF
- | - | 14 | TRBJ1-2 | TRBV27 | TGTGCCAGCAGCCGGACTCAGGGGTGGTATGGCTACACCTTC | CASSRTQGWYGYTF
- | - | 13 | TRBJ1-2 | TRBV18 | TGTGCCAGCTCACCACAGGTAGACTATGGCTACACCTTC | CASSPQVDYGYTF